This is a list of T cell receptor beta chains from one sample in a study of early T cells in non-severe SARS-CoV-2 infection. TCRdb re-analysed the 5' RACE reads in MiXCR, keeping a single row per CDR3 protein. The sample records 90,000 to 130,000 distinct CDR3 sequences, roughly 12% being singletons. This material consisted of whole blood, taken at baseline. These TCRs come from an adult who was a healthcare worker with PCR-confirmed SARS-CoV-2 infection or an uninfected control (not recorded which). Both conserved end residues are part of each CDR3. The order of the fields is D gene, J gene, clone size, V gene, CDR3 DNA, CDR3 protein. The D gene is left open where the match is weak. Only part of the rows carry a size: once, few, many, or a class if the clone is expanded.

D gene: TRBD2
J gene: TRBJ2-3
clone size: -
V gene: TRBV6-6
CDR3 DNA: TGTGCCAGCAGCCGACGTGGAGCGGGGCGGACAGATACGCAGTATTTT
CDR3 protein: CASSRRGAGRTDTQYF

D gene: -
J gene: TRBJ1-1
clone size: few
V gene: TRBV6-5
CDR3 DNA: TGTGCCAGCAGTTCCCGACAGGTGAACACTGAAGCTTTCTTT
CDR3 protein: CASSSRQVNTEAFF

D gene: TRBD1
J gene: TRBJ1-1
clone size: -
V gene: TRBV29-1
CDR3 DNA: TGCAGCGTCGAAATATACAGGGGTCTCACTGAAGCTTTCTTT
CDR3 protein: CSVEIYRGLTEAFF

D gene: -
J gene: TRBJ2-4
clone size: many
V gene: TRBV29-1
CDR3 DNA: TGCAGCGTTGCGACTCAAAACATTCAGTACTTC
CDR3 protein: CSVATQNIQYF

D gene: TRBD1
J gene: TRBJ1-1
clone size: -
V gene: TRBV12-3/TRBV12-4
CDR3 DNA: TGTGCCAGCAGTGCCTGGACAGGCCCGGCTGAAGCTTTCTTT
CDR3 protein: CASSAWTGPAEAFF

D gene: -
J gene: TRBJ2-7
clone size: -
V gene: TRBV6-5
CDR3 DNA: TGTGCCAGCAGTACAGGACCCGTCTACGAGCAGTACTTC
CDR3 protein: CASSTGPVYEQYF

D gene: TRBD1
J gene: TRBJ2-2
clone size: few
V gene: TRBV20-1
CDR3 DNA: TGCAGTGCTAGAGATGGGGCAGGGGGCACCGGGGAGCTGTTTTTT
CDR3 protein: CSARDGAGGTGELFF

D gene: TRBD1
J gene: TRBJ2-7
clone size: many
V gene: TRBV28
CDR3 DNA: TGTGCCAGCAGTTTAGTGGGACAGGGCTACGAGCAGTACTTC
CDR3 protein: CASSLVGQGYEQYF

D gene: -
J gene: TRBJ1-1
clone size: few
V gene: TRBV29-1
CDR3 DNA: TGCAGCGTTGAAAGGTTTCCTGAAGCTTTCTTT
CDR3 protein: CSVERFPEAFF

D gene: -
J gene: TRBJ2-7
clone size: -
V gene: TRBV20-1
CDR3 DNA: TGCAGTGCTAGAGGAGACATCGGTAACTACGAGCAGTACTTC
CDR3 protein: CSARGDIGNYEQYF

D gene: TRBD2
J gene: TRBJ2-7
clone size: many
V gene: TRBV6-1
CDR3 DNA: TGTGCCAGCAGTCCCACGGGACTAGCGGGCGGCGAGCAGTACTTC
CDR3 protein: CASSPTGLAGGEQYF

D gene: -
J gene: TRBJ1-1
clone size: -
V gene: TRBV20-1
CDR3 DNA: TGCAGTGCTACCGACAGTGTGAACACTGAAGCTTTCTTT
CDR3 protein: CSATDSVNTEAFF

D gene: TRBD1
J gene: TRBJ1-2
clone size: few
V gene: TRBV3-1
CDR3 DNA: TGTGCCAGCAGCCAAGTGACAGGGTCGGATGGCTACACCTTC
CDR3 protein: CASSQVTGSDGYTF

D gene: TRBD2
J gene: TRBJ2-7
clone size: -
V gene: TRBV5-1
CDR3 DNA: TGCGCCAGCAGCTCAGGACTAGCTTCCTACGAGCAGTACTTC
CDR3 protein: CASSSGLASYEQYF

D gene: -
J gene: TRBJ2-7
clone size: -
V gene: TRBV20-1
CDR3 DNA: TGCAGTGCTAGAGGCGGCGGCGGTTTCTACGAGCAGTACTTC
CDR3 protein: CSARGGGGFYEQYF

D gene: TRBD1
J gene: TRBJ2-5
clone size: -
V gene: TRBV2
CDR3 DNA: TGTGCCAGTTACCGGGACAGGGGGCATCACCAAGAGACCCAGTACTTC
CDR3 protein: CASYRDRGHHQETQYF

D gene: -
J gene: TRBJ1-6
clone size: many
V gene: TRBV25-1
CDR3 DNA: TGTGCCAGCACGGACACATTCGGGCCCCTCCACTTT
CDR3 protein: CASTDTFGPLHF

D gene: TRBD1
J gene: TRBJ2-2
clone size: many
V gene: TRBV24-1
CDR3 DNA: TGTGCCACCAGTGATTACCCGGGACAGTACACCGGGGAGCTGTTTTTT
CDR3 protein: CATSDYPGQYTGELFF

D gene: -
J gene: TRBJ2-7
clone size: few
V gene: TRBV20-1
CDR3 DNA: TGCAGTGCTAGAGGAACAGGGTTCAAGGAGCAGTACTTC
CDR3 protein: CSARGTGFKEQYF

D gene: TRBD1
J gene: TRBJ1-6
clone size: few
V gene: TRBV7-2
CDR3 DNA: TGTGCCAGCAGCCGACAGGGTCAGGGGTCACCCCTCCACTTT
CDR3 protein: CASSRQGQGSPLHF

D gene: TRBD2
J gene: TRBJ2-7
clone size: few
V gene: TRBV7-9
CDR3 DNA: TGTGCCAGCAGCAAACAGACTAGCGGGACCTACGAGCAGTACTTC
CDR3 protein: CASSKQTSGTYEQYF

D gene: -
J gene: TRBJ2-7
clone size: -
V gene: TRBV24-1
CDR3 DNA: TGTGCCACCAGCCGGCGGGACAGCTACGAGCAGTACTTC
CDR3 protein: CATSRRDSYEQYF

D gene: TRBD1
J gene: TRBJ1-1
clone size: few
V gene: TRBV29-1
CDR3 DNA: TGCAGCACGGACAGGGGGCGAGAGGGTGAAGCTTTCTTT
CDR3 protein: CSTDRGREGEAFF

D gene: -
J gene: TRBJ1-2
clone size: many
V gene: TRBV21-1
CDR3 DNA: TGTGCCAGCAGGGGGTGGACCTCAGCTAACTATGGCTACACCTTC
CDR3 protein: CASRGWTSANYGYTF

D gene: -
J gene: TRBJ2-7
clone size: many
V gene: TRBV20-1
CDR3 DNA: TGCAGTGCTCTCGACCGGGACAAGGGGACCTACGAGCAGTACTTC
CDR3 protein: CSALDRDKGTYEQYF

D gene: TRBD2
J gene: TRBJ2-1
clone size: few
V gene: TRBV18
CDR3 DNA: TGTGCCAGCTCACTTGGGACTAGCGGCAACAATGAGCAGTTCTTC
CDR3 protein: CASSLGTSGNNEQFF

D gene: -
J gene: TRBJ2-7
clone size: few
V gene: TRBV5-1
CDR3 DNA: TGCGCCAGCAGCTTGGCACCACCATACGAGCAGTACTTC
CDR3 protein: CASSLAPPYEQYF

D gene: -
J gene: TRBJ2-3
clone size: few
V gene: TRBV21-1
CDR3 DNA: TGTGCCAGCAGTCTACTGAAAGGGATTTGCCTAGCGGGGGAAGATAGCACAGATACGCAGTATTTT
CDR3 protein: CASSLLKGICLAGEDSTDTQYF

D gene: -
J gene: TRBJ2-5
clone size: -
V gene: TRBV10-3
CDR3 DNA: TGTGCCATCAGGAATCACCTACCCGAAGAGACCCAGTACTTC
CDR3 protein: CAIRNHLPEETQYF

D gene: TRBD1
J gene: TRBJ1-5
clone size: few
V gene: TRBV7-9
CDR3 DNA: TGTGCCAGCAGCTTAGTAGGGGGACAGCAGCCCCAGCATTTT
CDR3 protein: CASSLVGGQQPQHF

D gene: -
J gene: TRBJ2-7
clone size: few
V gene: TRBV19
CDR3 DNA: TGTGCCAGTAGTCATGGACCCCAGGCATCCTACGAGCAGTACTTC
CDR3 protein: CASSHGPQASYEQYF

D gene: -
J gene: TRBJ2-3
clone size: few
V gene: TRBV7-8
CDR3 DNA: TGTGCCAGCAGCCCATCCAGGGGTGGACGCACAGATACGCAGTATTTT
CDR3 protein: CASSPSRGGRTDTQYF

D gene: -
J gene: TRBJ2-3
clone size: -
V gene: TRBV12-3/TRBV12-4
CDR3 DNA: TGTGCCAGCAGTGAAGTTTTAACTAGCAGGGGCACAGATACGCAGTATTTT
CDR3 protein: CASSEVLTSRGTDTQYF

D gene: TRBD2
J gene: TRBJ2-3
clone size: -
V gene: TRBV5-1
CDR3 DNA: TGCGCCAGCAGCTTGGCCCGCGGGAGCGGGGGTCGATTCACAGATACGCAGTATTTT
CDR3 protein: CASSLARGSGGRFTDTQYF